The next 29 T cell receptor beta chains were all read from a single sample in a study of CD4+ T cells in melanoma. This table comes from immunoSEQ multiplex PCR, and its TCRdb copy is limited to in-frame clones, with some not included. The table records around 130,000 clones, 92% of them present only once. Receptors were obtained from a human donor with melanoma.

This rearrangement joins TRBV7-9 to TRBJ2-1, with a possible D match to TRBD2 (6 bases). This CDR3 comprises 14 residues. V shed 1 base and J shed 6 bases, with 10 bases lying between them. The germline V gene encodes CDR1 SEHNR and CDR2 FQNEAQ (reference sequence). The CDR3 bases are TGTGCCAGCAGCTTAGTGGCGGGGCTCAATGAGCAGTTCTTC. Amino acids: CASSLVAGLNEQFF.

The rearrangement links TRBV5-1 to TRBJ1-4; no firm D call. This CDR3 has 14 residues. The germline V gene encodes CDR1 SGHRS and CDR2 YFSETQ. V was pared by 4 bases and J by 0 bases, with 7 bases between. CDR3: CASSLSTTNEKLFF. The CDR3 region has the DNA TGCGCCAGCAGCCTCAGCACAACTAATGAAAAACTGTTTTTT.

This chain joins TRBV2 and TRBJ1-1, with D unclear. CDR1 is SNHLY, CDR2 FYNNEI, per germline. The V end was cut by 4 bases, the J end by 3 bases, with 9 bases between. The CDR3 has 13 residues. The DNA for the CDR3 is TGTGCCAGCAGTGCGAAGAGGGACACTGAAGCTTTCTTT. This sequence encodes CASSAKRDTEAFF.

The chain recombines TRBV5-4 with TRBJ2-1; 7 bases agree with TRBD2. Germline V gives CDR1 SGHNT, CDR2 YYREEE (reference sequence). The junction had 16 bases not matched to a gene; V was cut back by 7 bases and J by 6 bases. CDR3 length: 16 amino acids. CDR3 DNA sequence: TGTGCCAGCGAAGTTGCTGGCGGGGGAACTTTCAATGAGCAGTTCTTC. It is translated as CASEVAGGGTFNEQFF.

The chain has TRBV7-9 and TRBJ2-2; the D gene is possibly TRBD1 (6 bases). Germline assignment: CDR1 SEHNR and CDR2 FQNEAQ (reference sequence). Trimming took off 8 bases at V and 5 bases at J, with 18 bases between the two ends. The CDR3 runs 15 residues. CDR3 sequence reads: CASRFGDKETGELFF. In nucleotides, the CDR3 is TGTGCCAGCCGATTCGGGGACAAAGAGACCGGGGAGCTGTTTTTT.

This clone was recorded once. The chain carries TRBV29-1 and TRBJ1-5; D ambiguous. Trimming pared 7 bases from V and 4 bases from J, leaving 11 bases between. Germline CDR1 and CDR2: SQVTM and ANQGSEA. The CDR3 is 12 residues long. CDR3 nucleotides: TGCAGCGCCGCTAACCTTAATCAGCCCCAGCATTTT. Its translation: CSAANLNQPQHF.

The chain recombines TRBV2 with TRBJ2-5; 9 nucleotides align to TRBD2. Germline CDR1 and CDR2: SNHLY and FYNNEI. The CDR3 runs 19 residues. After removal of 0 bases from V and 2 bases from J, the junction contained 13 bases not matched to a gene. CDR3 coding DNA: TGTGCCAGCAGTGAAGCTGGGCTGGCGCTAGCGGGGAGACAAGAGACCCAGTACTTC. Its protein is CASSEAGLALAGRQETQYF.

V and J are TRBV7-6 and TRBJ2-5; 11 bases fit TRBD2. CDR1 SGHVS and CDR2 FNYEAQ come from the germline V gene. This CDR3 is 14 amino acids long. V dropped 8 bases and J dropped 5; count of bases not matched to a gene: 7. The CDR3 DNA reads TGTGCCAGCTCTAGCGGGGGGTCGTCCGAGACCCAGTACTTC. Its translation: CASSSGGSSETQYF.

J is TRBJ2-1 and V is TRBV27; 12 bases fit TRBD2. Trimming at V came to 5 bases and at J to 4 bases, leaving 9 bases not matched to a gene. CDR1 and CDR2 from the germline V gene are MNHEY and SMNVEV (reference sequence). This CDR3 has 17 amino acids. This CDR3 is CASSPNTLAGGYNEQFF. Written as DNA, the CDR3 is TGTGCCAGCAGTCCAAATACTCTAGCGGGGGGGTACAATGAGCAGTTCTTC.

The V and J genes are TRBV27 and TRBJ2-1; weak D call: TRBD1 (5 bases). Trimming removed 2 bases from V and 3 bases from J, with 11 bases in between. The germline V gene has CDR1 MNHEY and CDR2 SMNVEV (reference sequence). The CDR3 extends over 15 amino acids. CDR3 amino acids: CASSLQQENYNEQFF. The CDR3 DNA is TGTGCCAGCAGTTTACAACAGGAGAACTACAATGAGCAGTTCTTC.

The chain combines TRBV7-2 with TRBJ2-1, with a weak D call TRBD1 (6 bases). Germline CDR1 is SGHTA and CDR2 is FQGNSA. The V end was cut by 1 base, the J end by 3 bases, with 7 bases between. The CDR3 runs to 14 residues. CDR3 in amino acids: CASSLGRGYNEQFF. CDR3 bases: TGTGCCAGCAGCTTAGGCAGGGGCTACAATGAGCAGTTCTTC. The whole variable domain, filled in from reference TRBV7-2 and TRBJ2-1, reads GAGVSQSPSNKVTEKGKDVELRCDPISGHTALYWYRQSLGQGLEFLIYFQGNSAPDKSGLPSDRFSAERTGGSVSTLTIQRTQQEDSAVYLCASSLGRGYNEQFFGPGTRLTVL.

The chain uses TRBV2 and TRBJ2-1, with TRBD2 identical over 9 bases. The germline gives CDR1 SNHLY, CDR2 FYNNEI. V gave up 5 bases and J gave up 2 bases; unmatched junction bases: 4. CDR3 length equals 15 residues. The CDR3: CASSPGLAAYNEQFF. The CDR3 DNA reads as TGTGCCAGCAGTCCGGGACTAGCTGCCTACAATGAGCAGTTCTTC.

This rearrangement joins TRBV5-4 to TRBJ2-1, with 9 bases that match TRBD1. In germline, CDR1 is SGHNT, CDR2 YYREEE (reference sequence). Trimming took 4 bases from V and 13 from J; bases not matched to a gene: 15. The CDR3 loop spans 15 amino acids. CDR3 nucleotides: TGTGCCAGCAGCGTCCGGGACAGGGATATTCGAGCCCAGTTCTTC. Protein: CASSVRDRDIRAQFF.

The table lists this clone with a few counts. The chain joins TRBV5-1 to TRBJ1-1; unclear D gene. With 0 bases removed from V and 0 bases from J, the gap between germline ends came to 12 bases. The CDR3 has 16 residues. Germline CDR1 is SGHRS and CDR2 is YFSETQ. The CDR3 region is CASSLGAPVMNTEAFF. DNA for the CDR3: TGCGCCAGCAGCTTGGGGGCCCCTGTAATGAACACTGAAGCTTTCTTT.

A single count supports this clone. The chain recombines TRBV9 with TRBJ1-4, with D possibly TRBD1 on 6 matching bases. V was pared by 2 bases and J by 4 bases, with 15 bases between. Germline V CDR1 and CDR2: SGDLS, YYNGEE. The CDR3 spans 16 residues. CDR3 sequence (DNA): TGTGCCAGCAGCGTTGGGGACAACCGACTTAATGAAAAACTGTTTTTT. Its translation is CASSVGDNRLNEKLFF.

J is TRBJ1-6 and V is TRBV5-3; D possibly corresponds to TRBD1 (5 bases). TRBV5-3 has ORF status, its function being uncertain. V lost 4 bases and J 8 bases, leaving 19 bases between the germline ends. The CDR3 length is 16 residues. In nucleotides, the CDR3 is TGTGCCAGAAGCATCCCCGGCAGGGTTGTATATTCACCCCTCCACTTT. Translating gives CARSIPGRVVYSPLHF.

This clone was detected once. The V call is TRBV10-1, the J call TRBJ2-7; 10 nucleotides match TRBD1. The CDR3 sequence is 14 residues long. V dropped 2 bases and J dropped 7; count of bases not matched to a gene: 5. CDR1 WNHNN and CDR2 SYGVQD come from the germline V gene (reference sequence). CDR3 in DNA: TGCGCCAGCAGTGAGGACAGGGGGCCGGGGGAGCAGTACTTC. This translates into CASSEDRGPGEQYF.

The chain couples TRBV6-1 to TRBJ1-2, with D tentatively TRBD1 (6 bases). V dropped 4 bases and J dropped 8 bases, with 14 bases sitting between them. CDR1 MNHNS and CDR2 SASEGT come from the germline V gene. This CDR3 spans 13 amino acids. The CDR3 sequence: CASSGYRDGGYTF. In DNA, the CDR3 is TGTGCCAGCAGTGGCTACAGGGACGGCGGCTACACCTTC.

In nucleotides, the CDR3 is TGTGCCAGCAGTTTATCGGATCATTGGGGGATAAACACCGGGGAGCTGTTTTTT. Translating it yields CASSLSDHWGINTGELFF. V and J are TRBV27 and TRBJ2-2; D possibly uses TRBD1 or TRBD2 (5 bases each). From germline, CDR1 is MNHEY and CDR2 SMNVEV (reference sequence). The CDR3 runs to 18 residues. Trimming pared 0 bases from V and 2 bases from J, leaving 16 bases between.

The chain uses TRBV5-6 and TRBJ1-2; D possibly corresponds to TRBD1 (5 bases). Trimming removed 7 bases from V and 4 bases from J, with 14 bases in between. Germline V gene data show CDR1 as SGHDT and CDR2 as YYEEEE. This CDR3 is 13 amino acids long. CDR3 sequence (DNA): TGTGCCAGCTCGCGGGGGTCTGGCTATGGCTACACCTTC. This gives the protein CASSRGSGYGYTF.

The genes are TRBV29-1 and TRBJ2-5; 13 positions agree with TRBD2. CDR1 SQVTM and CDR2 ANQGSEA come from the germline V gene. V gave up 7 bases and J gave up 1 base; unmatched junction bases: 9. The CDR3 runs 16 residues. The CDR3, as DNA: TGCAGCGCTTCCGGGACTAGCGGGGCGACCCAAGAGACCCAGTACTTC. Translation: CSASGTSGATQETQYF.

The chain couples TRBV29-1 to TRBJ2-7; a weak D match, TRBD1 (5 bases). Looked up from germline, CDR1 is SQVTM and CDR2 is ANQGSEA. With 5 bases removed from V and 5 bases from J, the gap between germline ends came to 10 bases. The CDR3 covers 11 residues. CDR3 sequence reads: CSVRKGDEQYF. CDR3 DNA: TGCAGCGTTCGGAAAGGGGACGAGCAGTACTTC.

The genes are TRBV18 and TRBJ1-1, with TRBD1 identical over 7 bases. With 4 bases clipped from V and 0 bases from J, the junction kept 11 bases outside the gene matches. The CDR3 has 17 residues. Per the germline V gene, CDR1 is KGHSH and CDR2 is LQKENI. Written as DNA, the CDR3 is TGTGCCAGCTCACTGAACAGGGGCGGGGGGATGAACACTGAAGCTTTCTTT. This codes for CASSLNRGGGMNTEAFF.

This chain uses TRBV6-5 with TRBJ1-3, with D uncertain. Trimming left V 7 bases short and J 2 bases short, with 15 bases between. The V gene's germline CDR1 is MNHEY and CDR2 SVGAGI. This CDR3 comprises 15 residues. The CDR3 nucleotides are TGTGCCAGCACTAGCGAAAGGGCGACTGGAAACACCATATATTTT. It encodes CASTSERATGNTIYF.

This clone was recorded a few times. The rearrangement links TRBV30 to TRBJ2-4, with TRBD1 matching over 9 bases. There are 14 residues in the CDR3. CDR1 and CDR2 (germline): GTSNPN, SVGIG (reference sequence). The J segment lost 1 base and the V segment lost 4 bases, leaving 2 bases of the junction unmatched. The CDR3: CAWTGQGAKNIQYF. DNA for the CDR3: TGTGCCTGGACGGGACAGGGTGCCAAAAACATTCAGTACTTC.

The genes are TRBV7-9 and TRBJ2-7; 7 bases are a match to TRBD1. Germline CDR1 reads SEHNR; CDR2 reads FQNEAQ (reference sequence). V dropped 4 bases and J dropped 6; count of bases not matched to a gene: 12. The length of the CDR3 is 15 residues. CDR3 nucleotide sequence: TGTGCCAGCAGCTCCACCCGGGACAGTGATTTCGAGCAGTACTTC. Translated: CASSSTRDSDFEQYF.

This chain uses TRBV18 with TRBJ1-3; 7 bases match TRBD1. V lost 0 bases, J lost 4 bases, and 0 bases stayed unmatched. Germline CDR1 KGHSH, CDR2 LQKENI. The CDR3 loop spans 14 amino acids. The CDR3 DNA is TGTGCCAGCTCACCACCGGGACAGGGAAACACCATATATTTT. Translated: CASSPPGQGNTIYF.

V and J are TRBV4-2 and TRBJ2-5; no reliable D call. The ends were cut back, 2 bases at V and 4 bases at J, with 11 bases in the middle. The CDR3 is made up of 14 amino acids. CDR1 is LGHNA, CDR2 YNFKEQ, per germline. This CDR3 reads CASSQLGFGETQYF. The CDR3 DNA reads as TGTGCCAGCAGCCAATTGGGTTTCGGAGAGACCCAGTACTTC.

The chain joins TRBV18 to TRBJ1-5; D remains ambiguous. Germline lookup yields CDR1 KGHSH and CDR2 LQKENI. This CDR3 contains 14 residues. V lost 6 bases to trimming and J lost 0 bases, with 9 bases between them. The DNA for the CDR3 is TGTGCCAGCTCCCCCCAAGATAGCAATCAGCCCCAGCATTTT. Its translation is CASSPQDSNQPQHF.